This TCR beta chain was recovered during a study of blood T cell repertoires in COVID-19. The overall study: Whether acute or convalescent, the COVID-19 samples came from the United States, Italy and Spain. PBMCs, B-cell-depleted T cells, or T cells provided the cDNA or gDNA that made up the material.

Methods used by the authors: Reference gene primer amplification in the assay estimated nucleated cell counts. Method: immunoSEQ multiplex PCR; TCRdb's copy keeps in-frame clones and lacks some. Clonal size and the V and J genes are those of that table, whereas D and trimming came from the DNA. The sample yields 150,000 to 200,000 clones, 85% seen once. Seattle participants joined during active infection and were tracked over time. Germline-derived CDR1 and CDR2 are SGHTA and FQGTGA. There are 12 residues in the CDR3. Trimming pared 10 bases from V and 4 bases from J, leaving 13 bases between. The chain is built from TRBV7-3 and TRBJ1-1; a weak D match, TRBD1 (6 bases). This receptor was identified in a person in their 70s with COVID-19, enrolled during active disease. Sequenced material: peripheral blood. The CDR3 spells CATKPRGTEAFF. In nucleotides, the CDR3 is TGTGCCACCAAACCCAGGGGCACTGAAGCTTTCTTT.